Given below is one T cell receptor beta chain in context. No antigen is known for it. The data belong to a study of cytomegalovirus exposure and HLA in healthy donors. Broader study findings: Later analysis demonstrated an association between a missense DCLRE1C variant and TCR beta V- and J-gene trimming. Specificity for CMV antigens was confirmed in vitro for a few of the CMV-associated chains.

Primers: 60 Vbeta forward and 13 Jbeta reverse. Measured with immunoSEQ multiplex PCR; TCRdb has only the in-frame clones, and not every one. There are some 110,000 clones in the sample; around 85% occur only once, and around 3.4% lies in the top ten. The CDR3 extends over 14 amino acids. Germline V gives CDR1 GTSNPN, CDR2 SVGIG (reference sequence). V dropped 5 bases and J dropped 1; count of bases not matched to a gene: 4. The V and J genes are TRBV30 and TRBJ2-2; the match to TRBD1 covers 7 bases. The receptor comes from a man between 60 and 75 years old in good health and CMV-seronegative. The sequencing input was PBMCs. The CDR3 sequence: CAWDRDRNTGELFF. CDR3 DNA: TGTGCCTGGGATCGGGACAGGAACACCGGGGAGCTGTTTTTT.